Listed here are 12 T cell receptor beta chains from one sample, sequenced in a study of regulatory T cells in long-lasting Graves disease. Specified time point: newly diagnosed GD, antithyroid drugs for less than 3 months. From RNA extracted from PBMCs, the TCR library was made. iRepertoire HTBI primers and Arm-PCR of CDR3 regions built TCR beta libraries. TCRdb re-analysed the multiplex PCR reads in MiXCR, keeping a single row per CDR3 protein. The data contain hundreds of thousands of distinct CDR3 sequences, roughly 15% of them seen just once; the ten biggest clones take up about 20%. These data are also associated with another study on T cells in Graves' hyperthyroidism and ophthalmopathy.

The sample consisted of peripheral blood mononuclear cells (PBMCs), taken at new diagnosis, from a patient treated with antithyroid drugs. The receptors were gathered from a woman aged 25 to 39 with Graves disease.

This clonotype was counted between two and nine times. The rearrangement links TRBV10-1 to TRBJ2-1; TRBD2 aligns across 11 bases. V dropped 3 bases and J dropped 11; count of bases not matched to a gene: 6. The germline V gene has CDR1 WNHNN and CDR2 SYGVQD (reference sequence). CDR3 size: 14 residues. CDR3 region: CASSDAGLAEKQFF. Here the CDR3 DNA reads TGCGCCAGCAGTGACGCGGGACTAGCGGAGAAGCAGTTCTTC.

This clonotype has just a few counts. The chain couples TRBV4-2 to TRBJ2-7, with 9 bases lining up with TRBD1. Germline CDR1 is LGHNA and CDR2 is YNFKEQ. The length of the CDR3 is 14 residues. V gave up 2 bases and J gave up 4 bases; unmatched junction bases: 3. The CDR3 region has the DNA TGTGCCAGCAGCCAACAGGGACAGGGATACGAGCAGTACTTC. Translated, it gives CASSQQGQGYEQYF.

This rearrangement joins TRBV28 to TRBJ1-6; no clear D. V was clipped by 7 bases and J by 12 bases, with 13 bases between them. CDR3 length: 12 amino acids. Germline-derived CDR1 and CDR2 are MDHEN and SYDVKM. The CDR3 DNA sequence: TGTGCCAGCACCGAGGTTCCCGGACCCCTCCACTTT. This gives the protein CASTEVPGPLHF.

There are many counts of this clonotype. The chain links TRBV7-9 to TRBJ1-1, with D possibly matching TRBD1 (6 bases). This CDR3 spans 15 amino acids. CDR1 SEHNR and CDR2 FQNEAQ come from the germline V gene (reference sequence). Trimming took 5 bases from V and 0 from J, leaving 13 bases between them. The CDR3 nucleotides are TGTGCCAGCAGCCCCCGCGGGGACATGAACACTGAAGCTTTCTTT. Amino acids: CASSPRGDMNTEAFF.

This clonotype was picked up many times. The chain carries TRBV12-3 or TRBV12-4 and TRBJ2-1, with 7 bases that match TRBD2. The CDR3 has 14 amino acids. V gave up 4 bases and J gave up 5 bases; unmatched junction bases: 5. The CDR3 loop reads CASSSRTSDNEQFF. The DNA of the CDR3 is TGTGCCAGCAGTTCGCGGACTAGTGACAATGAGCAGTTCTTC.

This clonotype has more than one count but fewer than ten. This chain connects TRBV15 to TRBJ2-7; D remains ambiguous. In germline, CDR1 is LNHNV, CDR2 YYDKDF (reference sequence). The V and J ends lost 4 bases and 1 base respectively, with 8 bases between them. This CDR3 contains 13 residues. CDR3 bases: TGTGCCACCAGCATATTACTATCCTACGAGCAGTACTTC. Its translation: CATSILLSYEQYF. The whole variable domain, remainder taken from reference TRBV15 and TRBJ2-7, is DAMVIQNPRYQVTQFGKPVTLSCSQTLNHNVMYWYQQKSSQAPKLLFHYYDKDFNNEADTPDNFQSRRPNTSFCFLDIRSPGLGDTAMYLCATSILLSYEQYFGPGTRLTVT.

This clonotype has at least ten counts. The chain joins TRBV29-1 to TRBJ2-7, with TRBD2 as a possible D gene (6 bases). V lost 0 bases, J lost 9 bases, and 18 bases lay in between. The CDR3 totals 14 residues. Germline V gene sequence: CDR1 SQVTM, CDR2 ANQGSEA. CDR3 nucleotides: TGCAGCGTTGAAGAAGGCGGGACCTACAGAAGGCAGTACTTC. Translating it yields CSVEEGGTYRRQYF.

J is TRBJ2-1 and V is TRBV6-1, with D possibly being TRBD2 (5 bases). The germline CDR1 and CDR2 sequences are MNHNS and SASEGT. The germline V and J ends were trimmed by 5 bases and 5 bases, with 10 bases remaining between them. CDR3 length: 13 amino acids. CDR3 loop: CASSKGSNNEQFF. The CDR3 bases are TGTGCCAGCAGTAAAGGGAGCAACAATGAGCAGTTCTTC.

The sample holds a few counts of this clonotype. The V gene is TRBV5-1, the J gene TRBJ1-2; 12 bases map to TRBD1. The V gene end was trimmed by 4 bases and the J gene end by 1 base; junction bases not matched to a gene: 8. Germline values: CDR1 SGHRS, CDR2 YFSETQ. The CDR3 length is 17 residues. CDR3 amino acids: CASSPGTGGVFNYGYTF. CDR3 coding DNA: TGCGCCAGCAGCCCCGGGACAGGGGGCGTCTTTAACTATGGCTACACCTTC.

On this clonotype itself: A much larger clonotype is one base distant, so this may be a read error. V and J are TRBV10-3 and TRBJ2-1; a weak D match, TRBD1 (5 bases). This CDR3 region has 12 residues. With 5 bases removed from V and 8 bases from J, the gap between germline ends came to 10 bases. CDR1 and CDR2 from the germline V gene are ENHRY and SYGVKD. Written as DNA, the CDR3 is TGTGCCATCAGTTTCGACAGCGATGAGCAGTTCTTC. Amino acid sequence: CAISFDSDEQFF.

This clonotype has a count of ten or more. The CDR3 sequence is CASSFANYEQYF. The DNA of the CDR3 is TGTGCCAGCAGTTTCGCCAACTACGAGCAGTACTTC. V usage is TRBV28 and J usage is TRBJ2-7; D gene ambiguous. The CDR3 totals 12 residues. From germline, CDR1 is MDHEN and CDR2 SYDVKM. The V gene lost 3 bases and the J gene lost 3 bases, with 6 bases spanning the gap.

Turning to this clonotype: It may be a read error: a sequence one base away is much more abundant. The chain employs TRBV3-1 and TRBJ1-2; TRBD1 might be the D (5 bases). Germline V gene data show CDR1 as LGHDT and CDR2 as YNNKEL (reference sequence). The CDR3 totals 12 residues. The CDR3 here is CGSSQGTDGYTF. In DNA, the CDR3 is TGTGGCAGCAGCCAAGGGACTGATGGCTACACCTTC.